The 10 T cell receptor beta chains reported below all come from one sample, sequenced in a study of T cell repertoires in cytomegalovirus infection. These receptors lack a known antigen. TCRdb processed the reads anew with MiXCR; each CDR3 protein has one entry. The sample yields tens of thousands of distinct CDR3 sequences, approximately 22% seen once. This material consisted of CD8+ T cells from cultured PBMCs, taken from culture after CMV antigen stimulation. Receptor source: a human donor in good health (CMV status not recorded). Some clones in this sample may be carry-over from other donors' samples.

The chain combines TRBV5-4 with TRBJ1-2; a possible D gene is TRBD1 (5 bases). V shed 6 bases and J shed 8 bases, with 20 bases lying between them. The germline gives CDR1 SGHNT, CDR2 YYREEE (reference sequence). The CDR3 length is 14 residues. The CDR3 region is CASTHESQGRGYTF. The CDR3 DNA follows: TGTGCCAGCACCCATGAATCTCAGGGTCGGGGCTACACCTTC.

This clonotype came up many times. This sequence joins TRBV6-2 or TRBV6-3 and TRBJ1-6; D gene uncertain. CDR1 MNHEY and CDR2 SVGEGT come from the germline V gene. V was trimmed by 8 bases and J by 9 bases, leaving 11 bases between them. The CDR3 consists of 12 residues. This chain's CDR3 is CASAPFGSPLHF. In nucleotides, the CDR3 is TGTGCCAGCGCCCCTTTCGGTTCACCCCTCCACTTT.

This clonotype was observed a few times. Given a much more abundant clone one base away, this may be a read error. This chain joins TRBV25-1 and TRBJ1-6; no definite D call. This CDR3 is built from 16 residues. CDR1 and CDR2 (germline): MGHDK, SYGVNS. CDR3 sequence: CDSSEKPGSYNSPLHF. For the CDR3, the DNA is TGTGACAGCAGTGAGAAGCCCGGCTCCTATAATTCACCCCTCCACTTT.

CDR3 sequence: CASSPRRNTEAFF. The CDR3 nucleotides read TGTGCCAGCTCCCCCCGTAGGAACACTGAAGCTTTCTTT. The chain uses TRBV7-6 and TRBJ1-1; D remains unclear. The V and J ends lost 8 bases and 1 base respectively, with 11 bases between them. This CDR3 is 13 amino acids long. Germline values: CDR1 SGHVS, CDR2 FNYEAQ.

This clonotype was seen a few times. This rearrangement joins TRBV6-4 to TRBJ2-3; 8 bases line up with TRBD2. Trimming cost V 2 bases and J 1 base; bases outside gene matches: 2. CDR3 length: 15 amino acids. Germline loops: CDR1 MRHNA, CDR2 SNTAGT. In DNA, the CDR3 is TGTGCCAGCAGTGACGGAGCGGGGGGCACAGATACGCAGTATTTT. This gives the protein CASSDGAGGTDTQYF.

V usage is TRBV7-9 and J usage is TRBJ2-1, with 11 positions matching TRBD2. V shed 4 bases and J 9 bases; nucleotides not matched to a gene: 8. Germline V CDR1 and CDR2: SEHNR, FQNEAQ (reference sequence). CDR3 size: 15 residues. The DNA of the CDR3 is TGTGCCAGCAGCTGGACTAGCGGGTCTACAGTTGAGCAGTTCTTC. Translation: CASSWTSGSTVEQFF.

CDR3 in DNA: TGCAGCGTTGAAGATCGGGGGGATGGCTACACCTTC. Amino acid sequence: CSVEDRGDGYTF. The rearrangement uses TRBV29-1 and TRBJ1-2; possible D gene TRBD1, 5 bases. Looked up from germline, CDR1 is SQVTM and CDR2 is ANQGSEA. V gave up 0 bases and J gave up 6 bases, with 8 bases separating them. This CDR3 has 12 amino acids.

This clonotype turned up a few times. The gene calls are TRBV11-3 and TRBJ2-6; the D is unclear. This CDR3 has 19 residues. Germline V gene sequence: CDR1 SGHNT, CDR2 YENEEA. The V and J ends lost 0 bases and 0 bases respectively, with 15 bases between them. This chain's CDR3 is CASSLEGPGYGSGANVLTF. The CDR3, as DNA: TGTGCCAGCAGCTTAGAGGGTCCGGGTTATGGCTCTGGGGCCAACGTCCTGACTTTC.

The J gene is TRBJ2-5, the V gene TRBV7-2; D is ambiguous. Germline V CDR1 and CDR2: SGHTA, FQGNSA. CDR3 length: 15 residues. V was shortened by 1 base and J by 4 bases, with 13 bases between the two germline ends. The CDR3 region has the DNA TGTGCCAGCAGCTTAGTACCCGCATCAGCAGAGACCCAGTACTTC. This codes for CASSLVPASAETQYF.

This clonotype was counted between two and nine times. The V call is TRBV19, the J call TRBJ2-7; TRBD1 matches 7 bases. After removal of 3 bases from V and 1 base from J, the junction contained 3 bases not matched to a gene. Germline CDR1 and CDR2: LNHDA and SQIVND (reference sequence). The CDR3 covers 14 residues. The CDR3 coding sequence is TGTGCCAGTAGTATTGGGGACAGTTCCTACGAGCAGTACTTC. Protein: CASSIGDSSYEQYF.